One and the same sample provided the 17 T cell receptor beta chains below, sequenced in a study of control samples from healthy donors and cancer patients. Measured with immunoSEQ multiplex PCR; TCRdb has only the in-frame clones, and not every one. The sample shows some 150,000 clones, over 90% of them seen only once. The sample taken for sequencing was blood. These receptor sequences come from a man over 45 in good health.

The chain joins TRBV2 to TRBJ2-3; D gene ambiguous. This CDR3 spans 13 amino acids. Germline loops: CDR1 SNHLY, CDR2 FYNNEI. Trimming removed 11 bases from V and 3 bases from J, with 15 bases in between. CDR3 coding DNA: TGTGCCGCCGGTCGTCCCGGGACAGATACGCAGTATTTT. Its protein is CAAGRPGTDTQYF.

The chain has TRBV6-5 and TRBJ1-5; tentative D call: TRBD1 (6 bases). CDR1 is MNHEY, CDR2 SVGAGI, per germline. The germline V and J ends were trimmed by 5 bases and 2 bases, with 13 bases remaining between them. The CDR3 extends over 15 amino acids. CDR3 sequence reads: CASSTRGYGNQPQHF. The CDR3 DNA reads TGTGCCAGCAGTACTAGGGGGTACGGCAATCAGCCCCAGCATTTT.

V and J are TRBV5-6 and TRBJ2-7; TRBD2 matches at 16 bases. Germline V gives CDR1 SGHDT, CDR2 YYEEEE. V lost 4 bases, J lost 4 bases, and 11 bases stayed unmatched. The CDR3 consists of 18 residues. This chain's CDR3 is CASSERGLAGGPRYEQYF. The CDR3 DNA follows: TGTGCCAGCAGCGAGAGGGGACTAGCGGGAGGGCCGCGGTACGAGCAGTACTTC.

The J gene is TRBJ1-2, the V gene TRBV24-1, with D possibly being TRBD1 (5 bases). The CDR3 covers 15 residues. Trimming removed 7 bases from V and 4 bases from J, with 18 bases in between. Germline CDR1 and CDR2: KGHDR and SFDVKD. The CDR3 loop is CATSPGGGVGYGYTF. CDR3 DNA: TGTGCCACCAGCCCTGGGGGAGGTGTAGGCTATGGCTACACCTTC.

On this clone itself: The identical CDR3 is also encoded by other nucleotide sequences in the sample. The chain has TRBV6-5 and TRBJ2-3, with TRBD2 identical over 7 bases. The CDR3 sequence is 16 residues long. V lost 2 bases, J lost 0 bases, and 5 bases stayed unmatched. The germline gives CDR1 MNHEY, CDR2 SVGAGI. CDR3 region: CASSYRGGGSTDTQYF. In DNA, the CDR3 is TGTGCCAGCAGTTACCGCGGGGGAGGGAGCACAGATACGCAGTATTTT.

The rearrangement uses TRBV27 and TRBJ1-1; weak D call: TRBD1 (6 bases). The germline CDR1 and CDR2 sequences are MNHEY and SMNVEV (reference sequence). The CDR3 runs to 16 residues. V shed 6 bases and J shed 4 bases, with 21 bases lying between them. The CDR3 bases are TGTGCCAGCAGGCCACAGGGACCCAGGCTGGGCACTGAAGCTTTCTTT. Amino acid sequence: CASRPQGPRLGTEAFF.

CDR3 sequence: CASSLRAGGTDTQYF. In DNA form, the CDR3 reads TGTGCCAGCAGCTTGAGAGCGGGAGGAACAGATACGCAGTATTTT. The chain links TRBV5-6 to TRBJ2-3; 9 bases agree with TRBD2. CDR1 SGHDT and CDR2 YYEEEE come from the germline V gene. The CDR3 runs 15 residues. V dropped 1 base and J dropped 3; count of bases not matched to a gene: 3.

The chain couples TRBV2 to TRBJ1-1, with a possible D match to TRBD1 (5 bases). V lost 9 bases to trimming and J lost 4 bases, with 12 bases between them. This CDR3 is built from 12 residues. From germline, CDR1 is SNHLY and CDR2 FYNNEI. CDR3 coding DNA: TGTGCCAGAGACTTTGGGGGCACTGAAGCTTTCTTT. Translation gives CARDFGGTEAFF.

The V call is TRBV28, the J call TRBJ1-5; D remains ambiguous. V lost 4 bases to trimming and J lost 0 bases, with 16 bases between them. The length of the CDR3 is 17 residues. Germline V CDR1 and CDR2: MDHEN, SYDVKM. CDR3 sequence: CASSSVGAGNSNQPQHF. DNA for the CDR3: TGTGCCAGCAGTTCGGTGGGAGCGGGTAATAGCAATCAGCCCCAGCATTTT.

This clone appeared a single time. The V call is TRBV3-1 (or the pseudogene TRBV3-2), the J call TRBJ2-1; the D gene is possibly TRBD2 (6 bases). Trimming stripped 0 bases from V and 0 bases from J, with 9 bases between. This CDR3 has 16 amino acids. CDR1 is LGHDT, CDR2 YNNKEL, per germline (reference sequence). The CDR3 DNA is TGTGCCAGCAGCCAAGATCGGCGGGGCTCCTACAATGAGCAGTTCTTC. Encoded protein: CASSQDRRGSYNEQFF.

The rearrangement joins TRBV9 to TRBJ2-7; D could derive from TRBD1 or TRBD2 (5 bases each). V was clipped by 5 bases and J by 4 bases, with 16 bases between them. This CDR3 is built from 14 residues. Germline V CDR1 and CDR2: SGDLS, YYNGEE. CDR3 protein: CASSPRVGVYEQYF. The CDR3 DNA sequence: TGTGCCAGCAGTCCCAGGGTGGGGGTTTACGAGCAGTACTTC.

The chain employs TRBV19 and TRBJ2-7, with D maybe TRBD2 (5 bases). The CDR3 is made up of 15 amino acids. Trimming pared 3 bases from V and 6 bases from J, leaving 18 bases between. Germline V gene lookup returns CDR1 LNHDA and CDR2 SQIVND (reference sequence). As DNA, the CDR3 is TGTGCCAGTAGTATCGACCTATTGAGGGCACGCGAGCAGTACTTC. Translation: CASSIDLLRAREQYF.

The chain joins TRBV24-1 to TRBJ2-1, with D possibly matching TRBD2 (5 bases). This CDR3 has 11 amino acids. Germline V gene data show CDR1 as KGHDR and CDR2 as SFDVKD. Trimming removed 8 bases at V and 9 bases at J, with 10 bases between. The CDR3: CATIGRGEQFF. The CDR3 DNA sequence: TGTGCCACCATCGGCCGGGGTGAGCAGTTCTTC.

The chain has TRBV7-9 and TRBJ2-5, with 8 bases matching TRBD2. The CDR3 extends over 15 amino acids. Trimming removed 4 bases from V and 4 bases from J; junction bases left unmatched: 8. The germline gives CDR1 SEHNR, CDR2 FQNEAQ (reference sequence). Here the CDR3 reads CASSYFGRGGETQYF. The CDR3 nucleotides are TGTGCCAGCAGCTATTTCGGGAGGGGCGGAGAGACCCAGTACTTC.

The rearrangement links TRBV5-1 to TRBJ2-3; tentatively, D is TRBD1 (5 bases). CDR1 is SGHRS, CDR2 YFSETQ, per germline. This CDR3 has 15 residues. Trimming pared 3 bases from V and 5 bases from J, leaving 16 bases between. The CDR3: CASSSALGARDTQYF. CDR3 nucleotides: TGCGCCAGCAGCTCGGCGTTAGGGGCGAGAGATACGCAGTATTTT.

V and J are TRBV9 and TRBJ2-7; 10 bases line up with TRBD1. The CDR3 extends over 14 amino acids. The V segment lost 4 bases and the J segment 5 bases; nucleotides outside the gene matches: 6. From germline, CDR1 is SGDLS and CDR2 YYNGEE. CDR3 sequence: CASSRQGAVDEQYF. CDR3 DNA: TGTGCCAGCAGCCGACAGGGGGCAGTGGACGAGCAGTACTTC.

The chain is built from TRBV7-9 and TRBJ1-5, with unresolved D. The CDR3 runs 13 residues. Germline CDR1 is SEHNR and CDR2 is FQNEAQ (reference sequence). V dropped 2 bases and J dropped 3 bases, with 5 bases sitting between them. CDR3 loop: CASSLQDNQPQHF. The CDR3 bases are TGTGCCAGCAGCTTACAGGACAATCAGCCCCAGCATTTT. Looking up the rest from reference TRBV7-9 and TRBJ1-5 gives the full variable domain: DTGVSQNPRHKITKRGQNVTFRCDPISEHNRLYWYRQTLGQGPEFLTYFQNEAQLEKSRLLSDRFSAERPKGSFSTLEIQRTEQGDSAMYLCASSLQDNQPQHFGDGTRLSIL.